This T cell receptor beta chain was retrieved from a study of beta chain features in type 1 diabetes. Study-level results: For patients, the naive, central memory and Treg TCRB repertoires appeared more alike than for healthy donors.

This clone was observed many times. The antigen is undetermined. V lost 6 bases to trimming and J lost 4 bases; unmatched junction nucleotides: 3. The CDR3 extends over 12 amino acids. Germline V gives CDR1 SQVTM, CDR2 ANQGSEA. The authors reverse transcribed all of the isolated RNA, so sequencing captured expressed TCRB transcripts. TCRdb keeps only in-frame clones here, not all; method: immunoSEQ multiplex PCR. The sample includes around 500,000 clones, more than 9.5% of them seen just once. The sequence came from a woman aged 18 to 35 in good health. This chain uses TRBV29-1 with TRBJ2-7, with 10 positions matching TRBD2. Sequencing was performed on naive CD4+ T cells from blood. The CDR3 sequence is CSVGLAEYEQYF. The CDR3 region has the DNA TGCAGCGTCGGACTAGCGGAGTACGAGCAGTACTTC.